This T cell receptor beta chain was captured in a study of T cell clonotyping in hematopoietic cell transplantation. Whole-study findings and limits: After transplant, recipient diversity fell while pathologically expanded clonotypes grew through day 180. Few recipient clonotypes overlapped donors; over 97% were de novo at given depth.

In regard to this clone: Its matching antigen is unknown.

TCRdb's table, derived via immunoSEQ multiplex PCR, lists solely in-frame clones and lacks some. The profile covers around 11,000 clones, with roughly 91% appearing a single time and under 15% taken by the ten largest. This sample's time point: recipient sample about 28 days before transplant, after cytoreduction. CDR1 and CDR2 (germline): MDHEN, SYDVKM. The ends were cut back, 3 bases at V and 4 bases at J, with 16 bases in the middle. This CDR3 comprises 16 residues. The receptor was isolated from a woman in her forties or fifties with chronic myeloid leukemia. Some clones in this sample may be carry-over from other donors' samples. The V gene is TRBV28, the J gene TRBJ1-3; possibly TRBD1 for D (6 bases). Sample: peripheral blood mononuclear cells, taken before stem cell transplant. CDR3 sequence reads: CASSLLGQAKGNTIYF. CDR3 bases: TGTGCCAGCAGTTTGCTGGGACAAGCAAAAGGAAACACCATATATTTT.